The T cell receptor (beta chain) under discussion was sequenced for a study of blood T cell repertoires in COVID-19. For the study at large: Italy, Spain and the United States were the sources of the convalescent and acute COVID-19 samples. In each case, the material was cDNA or gDNA derived from T cells, B-cell-depleted T cells, or PBMCs.

The Seattle patients, enrolled during active infection, were followed longitudinally. The V gene's germline CDR1 is MDHEN and CDR2 SYDVKM. The CDR3 is 16 amino acids. Turning to this clone: The junction and the germline gene differ at one end; a read error may be behind it.

Authors' processing steps: Estimation of nucleated cell counts was performed using reference gene primer amplification. Sequencing used immunoSEQ multiplex PCR; TCRdb keeps in-frame clones, though not all of them. V and J calls and clone size come straight from that table; D and trimming were deduced from the DNA. In the table there are 250,000 to 300,000 clones, roughly 88% of which are singletons. This sequence joins TRBV28 and TRBJ2-2, with TRBD1 matching 8 bases. The clonotype was recovered from an older woman with COVID-19, enrolled during active disease. Sequenced sample: peripheral blood. CDR3 bases: TGTGCCAGCACTTTAATCAGGGGGCTTGACACCGGGGAGCTGTTTTTT. Translated, it gives CASTLIRGLDTGELFF.